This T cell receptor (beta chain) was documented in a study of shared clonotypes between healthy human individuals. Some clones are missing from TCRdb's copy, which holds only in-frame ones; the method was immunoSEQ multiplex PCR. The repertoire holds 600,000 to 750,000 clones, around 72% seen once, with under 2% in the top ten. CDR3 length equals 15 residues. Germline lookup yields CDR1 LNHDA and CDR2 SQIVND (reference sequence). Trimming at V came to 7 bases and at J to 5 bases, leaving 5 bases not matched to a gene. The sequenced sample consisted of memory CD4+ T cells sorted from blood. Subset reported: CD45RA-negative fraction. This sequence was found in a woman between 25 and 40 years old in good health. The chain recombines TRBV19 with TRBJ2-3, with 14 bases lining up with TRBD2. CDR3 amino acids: CASNPTSGREDTQYF. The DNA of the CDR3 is TGTGCCAGTAACCCGACTAGCGGGAGGGAAGATACGCAGTATTTT.